This TCR beta chain was sequenced during a study of T cells in Graves' hyperthyroidism and ophthalmopathy. Broader study findings: A 13 V-J model separated ophthalmopathy from stable hyperthyroidism. Most thyroid-expanded clonotypes above 0.001 were also found in blood. The model foresaw ophthalmopathy a median around 6.4 months prior to onset.

Germline loops: CDR1 MDHEN, CDR2 SYDVKM. Trimming pared 5 bases from V and 6 bases from J, leaving 17 bases between. CDR3 length: 16 residues. RNA transcripts gave rise to amplified TCR beta CDR3 regions. First-round RT-PCR targeting the TCR CDR3 was performed with the HTBI primer set. TCRdb reprocessed the multiplex PCR reads with MiXCR, giving one entry per CDR3 protein. The repertoire holds more than 500,000 distinct CDR3 sequences, roughly 46% seen once, with about 20% in the top ten. Comment on this clonotype: Its antigen is not identified.

The rearrangement joins TRBV28 to TRBJ1-6; no firm D call. This TCR was recovered from an adult woman with Graves' disease, either hyperthyroidism or ophthalmopathy (not recorded which). Sequenced sample: peripheral blood or thyroid tissue (not recorded which). CDR3 amino acids: CASSAPSGRSNSPLHF. CDR3 nucleotides: TGTGCCAGCAGTGCCCCGTCTGGGAGGAGTAATTCACCCCTCCACTTT.